What follows is one T cell receptor beta chain and its context. Its cognate antigen is unknown. The assay was immunoSEQ multiplex PCR, and TCRdb's table has in-frame clones only and misses some. Found here are 77,000 or so clones, around 90% of them singletons; the top ten hold 1.5% to 2%. The germline V and J ends were trimmed by 6 bases and 2 bases, with 10 bases remaining between them. CDR1 SNHLY and CDR2 FYNNEI come from the germline V gene. The CDR3 contains 13 residues. The data originate from a study of OX40 agonist ivuxolimab in advanced cancers. Across the study: The dose of intravenous ivuxolimab that patients received every 2 weeks ranged from 0.01 to 10 mg/kg. Anti-PD-1, anti-PD-L1 or anti-CTLA-4 therapy given earlier was allowed, and roughly 40% had some.

General study results and limits: Doses of 0.1 to 3.0 mg/kg were accompanied by clonal expansion of CD4+ and CD8+ blood T cells by week 6. Antigens targeted by the expanded peripheral T cells were not determined.

Sequenced here: CD4+ or CD8+ T cells sorted from blood, sampled in a trial of the OX40 agonist ivuxolimab. The rearrangement uses TRBV2 and TRBJ1-2, with D unresolved. This TCR came from an adult with an advanced solid tumor such as melanoma, head and neck, liver or kidney cancer. CDR3 coding DNA: TGTGCCAGCAGCGGGGAACCCAACTATGGCTACACCTTC. Translating it yields CASSGEPNYGYTF.